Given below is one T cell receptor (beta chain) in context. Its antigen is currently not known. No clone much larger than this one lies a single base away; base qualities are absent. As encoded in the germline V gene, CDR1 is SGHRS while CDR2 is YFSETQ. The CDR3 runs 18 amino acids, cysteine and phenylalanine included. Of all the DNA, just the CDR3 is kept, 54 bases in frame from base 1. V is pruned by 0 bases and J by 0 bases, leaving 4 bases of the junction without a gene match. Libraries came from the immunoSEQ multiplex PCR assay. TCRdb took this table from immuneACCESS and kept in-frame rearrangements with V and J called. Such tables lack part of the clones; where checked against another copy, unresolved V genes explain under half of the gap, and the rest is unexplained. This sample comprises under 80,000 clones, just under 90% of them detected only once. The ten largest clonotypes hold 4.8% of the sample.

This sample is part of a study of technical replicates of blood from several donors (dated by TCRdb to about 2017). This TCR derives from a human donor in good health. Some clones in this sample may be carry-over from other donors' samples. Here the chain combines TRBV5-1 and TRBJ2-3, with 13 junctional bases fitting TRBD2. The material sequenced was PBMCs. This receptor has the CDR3 CASSLEGGLAGSTDTQYF. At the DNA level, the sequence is TGCGCCAGCAGCTTGGAGGGGGGACTAGCGGGGAGCACAGATACGCAGTATTTT.